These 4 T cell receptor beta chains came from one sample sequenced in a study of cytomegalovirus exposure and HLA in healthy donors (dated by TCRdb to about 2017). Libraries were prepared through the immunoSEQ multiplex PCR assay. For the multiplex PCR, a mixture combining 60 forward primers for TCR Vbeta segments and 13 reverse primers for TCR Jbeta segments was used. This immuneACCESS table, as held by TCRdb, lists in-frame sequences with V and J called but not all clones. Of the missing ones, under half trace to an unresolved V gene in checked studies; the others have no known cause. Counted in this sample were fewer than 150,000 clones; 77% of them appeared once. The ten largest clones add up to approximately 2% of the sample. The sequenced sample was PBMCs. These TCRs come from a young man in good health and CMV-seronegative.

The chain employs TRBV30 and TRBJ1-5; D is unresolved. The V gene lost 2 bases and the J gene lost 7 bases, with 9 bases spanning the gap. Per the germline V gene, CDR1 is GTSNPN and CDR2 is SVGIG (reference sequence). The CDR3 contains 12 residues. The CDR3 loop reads CAWSLSYQPQHF. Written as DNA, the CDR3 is TGTGCCTGGAGTCTATCGTACCAGCCCCAGCATTTT.

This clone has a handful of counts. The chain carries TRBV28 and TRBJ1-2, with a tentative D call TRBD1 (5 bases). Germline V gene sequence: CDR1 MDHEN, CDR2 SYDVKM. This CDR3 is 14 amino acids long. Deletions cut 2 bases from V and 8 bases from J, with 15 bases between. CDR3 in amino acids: CASSLGGRAGGYTF. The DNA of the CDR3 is TGTGCCAGCAGTTTAGGAGGCAGGGCGGGGGGCTACACCTTC.

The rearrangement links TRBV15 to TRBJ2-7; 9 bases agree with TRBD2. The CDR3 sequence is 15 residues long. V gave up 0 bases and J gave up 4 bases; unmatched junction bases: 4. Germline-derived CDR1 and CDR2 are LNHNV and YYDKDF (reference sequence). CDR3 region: CATSRDGSGSYEQYF. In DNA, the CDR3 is TGTGCCACCAGCAGAGACGGTAGCGGGAGTTACGAGCAGTACTTC.

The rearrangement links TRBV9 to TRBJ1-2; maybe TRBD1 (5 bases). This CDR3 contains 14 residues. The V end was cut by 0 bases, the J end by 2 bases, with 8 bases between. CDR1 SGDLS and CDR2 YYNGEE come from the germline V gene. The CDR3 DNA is TGTGCCAGCAGCGTAGAAGGGGCGAACTATGGCTACACCTTC. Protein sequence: CASSVEGANYGYTF.